This TCR beta chain was captured by sequencing in a study of regulatory T cells in long-lasting Graves disease. Time point meaning: newly diagnosed GD, antithyroid drugs for less than 3 months. The TCR library used RNA extracted from PBMCs. A blood draw put around 9.1 milliliters of peripheral blood into EDTA tubes. Building of the TCR beta libraries involved iRepertoire HTBI primers and Arm-PCR of CDR3 regions. Using its own MiXCR run on the multiplex PCR reads, TCRdb lists one record per CDR3 protein. The data contain 360,000 or so distinct CDR3 sequences, about 12% of them singletons. The CDR3 consists of 14 residues. Germline assignment: CDR1 GTSNPN and CDR2 SVGIG (reference sequence). Trimming removed 4 bases from V and 7 bases from J; junction bases left unmatched: 9. These records were also assigned to another study, of T cells in Graves' hyperthyroidism and ophthalmopathy. That paper adds: Carried out on the TCR CDR3, a first-round RT-PCR used the HTBI primer set.

J is TRBJ2-1 and V is TRBV30, with 8 bases aligning to TRBD2. Sequenced here: peripheral blood mononuclear cells (PBMCs), sampled at new diagnosis, from a patient treated with antithyroid drugs. The clonotype was recovered from a woman between 18 and 30 years old with Graves disease. The CDR3, as DNA: TGTGCCTGGACTCGTAGCGGGATAGGGAATGAGCAGTTCTTC. This translates into CAWTRSGIGNEQFF.